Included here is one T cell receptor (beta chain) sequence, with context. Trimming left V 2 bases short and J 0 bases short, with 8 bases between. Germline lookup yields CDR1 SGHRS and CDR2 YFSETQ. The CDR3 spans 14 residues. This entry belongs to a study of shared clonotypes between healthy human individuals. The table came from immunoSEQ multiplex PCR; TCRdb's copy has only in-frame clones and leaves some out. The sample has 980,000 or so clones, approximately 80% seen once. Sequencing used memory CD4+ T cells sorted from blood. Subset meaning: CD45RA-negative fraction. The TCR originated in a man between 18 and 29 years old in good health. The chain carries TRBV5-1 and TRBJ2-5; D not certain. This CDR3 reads CASSFTTDQETQYF. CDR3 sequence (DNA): TGCGCCAGCAGCTTTACGACCGACCAAGAGACCCAGTACTTC.